Listed here is a single T cell receptor (beta chain). The antigen is unknown. This sample was taken from a study of cytomegalovirus exposure and HLA in healthy donors. General observations from the study: In a later analysis, V- and J-gene trimming of beta chains associated with a DCLRE1C missense variant, replicated independently. The study put 150 or so TCR beta chains on its list as cytomegalovirus-associated.

The germline gives CDR1 MNHEY, CDR2 SMNVEV (reference sequence). The CDR3 has 15 residues. The junction had 10 bases not matched to a gene; V was cut back by 10 bases and J by 0 bases. The PCR had 60 Vbeta and 13 Jbeta primers. Sequencing used immunoSEQ multiplex PCR; TCRdb keeps in-frame clones, though not all of them. In total, the table holds some 110,000 clones. Sequencing was performed on PBMCs. The TCR comes from a young man in good health and CMV-seronegative. The chain uses TRBV27 and TRBJ2-3, with 7 bases aligning to TRBD1. The CDR3 loop is CATTQGGRSTDTQYF. The CDR3 nucleotides read TGTGCCACCACACAAGGGGGCCGTAGCACAGATACGCAGTATTTT.